This entry lists 2 T cell receptor beta chains sequenced from one sample in a study of T cell changes during pregnancy in multiple sclerosis. The protocol was immunoSEQ multiplex PCR, while the TCRdb copy is restricted to in-frame clones and leaves out a portion. Here the sample spans 130,000 or so clones, approximately 94% being singletons. The specimen comprised peripheral blood, sampled before pregnancy. These receptors were taken from a female donor with multiple sclerosis, enrolled in a pregnancy study.

The genes are TRBV6-4 and TRBJ2-1, with 13 bases that match TRBD2. The germline gives CDR1 MRHNA, CDR2 SNTAGT. The CDR3 has 15 amino acids. V lost 3 bases to trimming and J lost 5 bases; unmatched junction nucleotides: 1. DNA for the CDR3: TGTGCCAGCAGTGAGGGGACTAGCGGGGACAATGAGCAGTTCTTC. Residues: CASSEGTSGDNEQFF.

The genes are TRBV19 and TRBJ1-5; possibly TRBD1 for D (5 bases). The CDR3 is 15 residues long. The germline V and J ends were trimmed by 3 bases and 7 bases, with 16 bases remaining between them. In germline, CDR1 is LNHDA, CDR2 SQIVND (reference sequence). Here the CDR3 DNA reads TGTGCCAGTAGTATGGCAGGGATATCGTACCAGCCCCAGCATTTT. Translating gives CASSMAGISYQPQHF.